This entry features one T cell receptor (beta chain) sequence. This sample was included in a study of human CD8 memory T cell subsets. The germline CDR1 and CDR2 sequences are SGHAT and FQNNGV. The CDR3 consists of 12 residues. The identity of TPEX cells was that of CCR7+ PD-1+ TIGIT+ early memory CD8+ T cells with exhausted-like traits. UMI-labeled 5' RACE was the method by which TCR beta libraries were made. TCRdb re-called the 5' RACE reads, yielding one record per CDR3 amino acid sequence without DNA. The table lists several thousand distinct CDR3 sequences. The sequencing sample was made of CD8+ T cells from PBMCs. The receptor was derived from a human donor in good health. V usage is TRBV11-2 and J usage is TRBJ1-1. The chain's CDR3 is CASSLMNTEAFF.